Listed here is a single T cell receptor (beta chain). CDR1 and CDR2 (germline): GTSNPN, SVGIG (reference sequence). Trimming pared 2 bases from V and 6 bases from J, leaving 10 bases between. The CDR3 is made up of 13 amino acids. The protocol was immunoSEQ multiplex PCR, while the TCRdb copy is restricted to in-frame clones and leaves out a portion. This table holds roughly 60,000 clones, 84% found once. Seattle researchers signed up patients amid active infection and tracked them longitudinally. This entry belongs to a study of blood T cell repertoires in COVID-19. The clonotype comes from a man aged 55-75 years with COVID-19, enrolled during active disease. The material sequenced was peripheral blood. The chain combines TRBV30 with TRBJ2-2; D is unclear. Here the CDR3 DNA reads TGTGCCTGGAGTCCTCAGGTGTCCGGGGAGCTGTTTTTT. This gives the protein CAWSPQVSGELFF.